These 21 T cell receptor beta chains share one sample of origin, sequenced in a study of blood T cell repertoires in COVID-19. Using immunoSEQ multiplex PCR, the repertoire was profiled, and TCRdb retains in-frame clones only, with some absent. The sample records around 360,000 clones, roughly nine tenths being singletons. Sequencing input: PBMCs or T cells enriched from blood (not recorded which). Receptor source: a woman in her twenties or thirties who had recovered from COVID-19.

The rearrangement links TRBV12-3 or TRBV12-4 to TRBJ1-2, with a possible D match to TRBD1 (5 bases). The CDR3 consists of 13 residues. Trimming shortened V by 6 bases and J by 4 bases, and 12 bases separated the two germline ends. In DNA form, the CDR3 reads TGTGCCAGCAGGGGAGGGGCCCGCTATGGCTACACCTTC. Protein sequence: CASRGGARYGYTF.

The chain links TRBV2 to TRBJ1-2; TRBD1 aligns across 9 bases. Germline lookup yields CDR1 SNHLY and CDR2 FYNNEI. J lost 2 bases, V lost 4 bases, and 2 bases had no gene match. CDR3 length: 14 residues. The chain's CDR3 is CASSADRGNYGYTF. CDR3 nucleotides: TGTGCCAGCAGTGCCGACAGGGGGAACTATGGCTACACCTTC.

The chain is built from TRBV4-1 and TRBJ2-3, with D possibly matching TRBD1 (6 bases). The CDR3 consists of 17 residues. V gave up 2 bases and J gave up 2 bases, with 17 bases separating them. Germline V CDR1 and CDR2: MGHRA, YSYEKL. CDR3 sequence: CASSQPFPGQHTDTQYF. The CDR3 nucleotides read TGCGCCAGCAGCCAACCTTTCCCTGGACAGCACACAGATACGCAGTATTTT.

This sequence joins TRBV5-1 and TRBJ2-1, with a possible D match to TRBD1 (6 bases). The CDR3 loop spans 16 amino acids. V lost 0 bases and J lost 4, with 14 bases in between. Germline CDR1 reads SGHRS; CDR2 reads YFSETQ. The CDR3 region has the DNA TGCGCCAGCAGCTTGGCTACGGGACAAAGATACAATGAGCAGTTCTTC. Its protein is CASSLATGQRYNEQFF.

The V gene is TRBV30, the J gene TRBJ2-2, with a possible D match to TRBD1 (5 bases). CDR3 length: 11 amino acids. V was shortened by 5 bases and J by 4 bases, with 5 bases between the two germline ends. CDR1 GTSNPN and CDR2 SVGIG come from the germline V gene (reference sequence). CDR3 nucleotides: TGTGCCTGGCAGGGCACCGGGGAGCTGTTTTTT. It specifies CAWQGTGELFF.

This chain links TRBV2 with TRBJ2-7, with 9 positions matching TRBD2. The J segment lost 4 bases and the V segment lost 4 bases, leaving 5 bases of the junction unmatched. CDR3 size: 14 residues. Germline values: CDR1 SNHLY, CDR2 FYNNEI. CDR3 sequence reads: CASSAGGGAYEQYF. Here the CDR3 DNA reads TGTGCCAGCAGTGCGGGCGGGGGGGCTTACGAGCAGTACTTC.

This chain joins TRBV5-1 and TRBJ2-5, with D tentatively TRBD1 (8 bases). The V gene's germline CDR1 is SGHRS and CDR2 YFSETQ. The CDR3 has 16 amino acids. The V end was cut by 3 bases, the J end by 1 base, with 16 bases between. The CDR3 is CASSSGGQGLQETQYF. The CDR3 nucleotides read TGCGCCAGCAGCTCGGGAGGACAGGGCCTCCAAGAGACCCAGTACTTC.

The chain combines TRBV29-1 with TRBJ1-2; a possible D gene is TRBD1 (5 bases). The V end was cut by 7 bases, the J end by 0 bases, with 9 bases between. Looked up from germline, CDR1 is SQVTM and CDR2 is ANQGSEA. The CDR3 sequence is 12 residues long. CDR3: CSGRDSNYGYTF. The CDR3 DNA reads TGCAGCGGGCGGGACTCTAACTATGGCTACACCTTC.

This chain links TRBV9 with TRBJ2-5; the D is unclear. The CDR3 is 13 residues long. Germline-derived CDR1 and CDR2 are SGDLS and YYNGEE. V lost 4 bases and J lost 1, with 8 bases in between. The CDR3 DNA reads TGTGCCAGCAGCTCAGGAACCCAAGAGACCCAGTACTTC. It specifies CASSSGTQETQYF. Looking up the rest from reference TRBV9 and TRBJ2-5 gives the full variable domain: DSGVTQTPKHLITATGQRVTLRCSPRSGDLSVYWYQQSLDQGLQFLIQYYNGEERAKGNILERFSAQQFPDLHSELNLSSLELGDSALYFCASSSGTQETQYFGPGTRLLVL.

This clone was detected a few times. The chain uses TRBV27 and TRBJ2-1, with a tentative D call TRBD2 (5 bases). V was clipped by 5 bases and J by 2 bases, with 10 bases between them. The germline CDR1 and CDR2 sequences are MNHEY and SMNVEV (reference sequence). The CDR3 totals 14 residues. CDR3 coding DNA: TGTGCCAGCAGTGTCTCCGGGGCCTACAATGAGCAGTTCTTC. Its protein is CASSVSGAYNEQFF.

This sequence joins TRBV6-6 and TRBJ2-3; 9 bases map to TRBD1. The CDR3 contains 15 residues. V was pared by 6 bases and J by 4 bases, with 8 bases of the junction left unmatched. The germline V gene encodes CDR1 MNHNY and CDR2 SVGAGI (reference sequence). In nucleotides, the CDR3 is TGTGCCAGCAGAAAATCGGGACAGGGATCAGATACGCAGTATTTT. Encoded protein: CASRKSGQGSDTQYF.

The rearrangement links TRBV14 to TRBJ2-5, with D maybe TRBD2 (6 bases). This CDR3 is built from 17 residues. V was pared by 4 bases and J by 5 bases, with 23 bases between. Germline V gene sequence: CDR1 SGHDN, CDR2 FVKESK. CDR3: CASSRYHNRGKGETQYF. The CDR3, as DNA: TGTGCCAGCAGCCGCTATCATAACCGGGGGAAAGGGGAGACCCAGTACTTC.

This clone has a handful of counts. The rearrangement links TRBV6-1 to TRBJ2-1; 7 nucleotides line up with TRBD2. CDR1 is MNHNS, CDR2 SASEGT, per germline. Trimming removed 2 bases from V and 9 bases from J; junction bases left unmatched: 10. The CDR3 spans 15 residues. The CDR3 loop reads CASSEWGGGHLEQFF. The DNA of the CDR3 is TGTGCCAGCAGTGAATGGGGGGGTGGACATCTTGAGCAGTTCTTC.

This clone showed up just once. The DNA for the CDR3 is TGCAGCGTTGGGGGGGACAATCAGCCCCAGCATTTT. Its protein is CSVGGDNQPQHF. The gene calls are TRBV29-1 and TRBJ1-5; possible D gene TRBD1, 5 bases. The CDR3 covers 12 residues. CDR1 and CDR2 from the germline V gene are SQVTM and ANQGSEA. Trimming left V 4 bases short and J 3 bases short, with 7 bases between.

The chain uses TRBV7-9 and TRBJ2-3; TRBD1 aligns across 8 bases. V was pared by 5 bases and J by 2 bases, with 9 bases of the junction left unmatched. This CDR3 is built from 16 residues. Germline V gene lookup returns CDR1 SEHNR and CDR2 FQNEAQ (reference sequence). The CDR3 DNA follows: TGTGCCAGCAGCCCACGACGGACAGGGAACACAGATACGCAGTATTTT. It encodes CASSPRRTGNTDTQYF.

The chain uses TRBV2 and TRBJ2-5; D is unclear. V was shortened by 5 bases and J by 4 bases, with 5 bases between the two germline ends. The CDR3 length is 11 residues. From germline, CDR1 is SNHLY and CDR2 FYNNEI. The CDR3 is CASSPRETQYF. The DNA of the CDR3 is TGTGCCAGCAGTCCCAGAGAGACCCAGTACTTC.

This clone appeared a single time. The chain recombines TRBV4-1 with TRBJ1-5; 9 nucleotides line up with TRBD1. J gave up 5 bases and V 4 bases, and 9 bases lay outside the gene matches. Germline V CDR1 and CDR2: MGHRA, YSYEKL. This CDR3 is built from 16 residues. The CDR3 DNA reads TGCGCCAGCAGCCCTGGGACAGGGTTGTCGGATCAGCCCCAGCATTTT. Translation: CASSPGTGLSDQPQHF.

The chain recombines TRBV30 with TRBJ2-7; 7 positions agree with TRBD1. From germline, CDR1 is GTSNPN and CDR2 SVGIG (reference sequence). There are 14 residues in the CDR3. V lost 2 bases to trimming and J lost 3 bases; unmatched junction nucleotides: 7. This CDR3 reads CAWSRQGGFYEQYF. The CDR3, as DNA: TGTGCCTGGAGTCGACAGGGCGGATTCTACGAGCAGTACTTC. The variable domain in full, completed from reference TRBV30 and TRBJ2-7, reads SQTIHQWPATLVQPVGSPLSLECTVEGTSNPNLYWYRQAAGRGLQLLFYSVGIGQISSEVPQNLSASRPQDRQFILSSKKLLLSDSGFYLCAWSRQGGFYEQYFGPGTRLTVT.

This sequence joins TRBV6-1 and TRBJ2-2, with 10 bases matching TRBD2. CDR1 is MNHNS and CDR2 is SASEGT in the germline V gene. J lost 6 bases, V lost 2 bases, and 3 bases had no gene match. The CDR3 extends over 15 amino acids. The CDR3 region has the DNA TGTGCCAGCAGTGAACTAGCGGGAGTGGCCGGGGAGCTGTTTTTT. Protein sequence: CASSELAGVAGELFF.

The CDR3 loop is CASSLGDRNEKLFF. CDR3 in DNA: TGCGCCAGCAGCTTGGGGGACAGAAATGAAAAACTGTTTTTT. The chain carries TRBV5-1 and TRBJ1-4; 7 nucleotides line up with TRBD1. Germline V gives CDR1 SGHRS, CDR2 YFSETQ. The CDR3 sequence is 14 residues long. Germline trimming cut 0 bases from V and 5 bases from J; bases unmatched to any gene: 1.

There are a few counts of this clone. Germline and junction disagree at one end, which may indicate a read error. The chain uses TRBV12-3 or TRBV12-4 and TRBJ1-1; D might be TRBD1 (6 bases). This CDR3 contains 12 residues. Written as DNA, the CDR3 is TGTGCCAGCAGTCCCCTACAGGGTCCACTACCCTTT. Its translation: CASSPLQGPLPF.